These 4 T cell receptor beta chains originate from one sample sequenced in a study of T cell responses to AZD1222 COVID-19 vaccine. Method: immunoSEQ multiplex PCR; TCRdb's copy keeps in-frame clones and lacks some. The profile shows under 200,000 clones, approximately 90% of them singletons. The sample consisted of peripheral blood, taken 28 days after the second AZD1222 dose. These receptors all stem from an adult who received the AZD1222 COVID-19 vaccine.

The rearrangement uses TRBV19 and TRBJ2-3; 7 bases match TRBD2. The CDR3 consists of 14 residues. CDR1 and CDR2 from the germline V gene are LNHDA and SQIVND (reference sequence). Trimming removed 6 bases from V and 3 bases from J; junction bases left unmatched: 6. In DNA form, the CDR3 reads TGTGCCAGTAGCCAAGCGGGGATTACAGATACGCAGTATTTT. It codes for CASSQAGITDTQYF.

This chain's CDR3 is CASQDVSSYNSPLHF. Written as DNA, the CDR3 is TGTGCCAGCCAGGACGTCAGCTCCTATAATTCACCCCTCCACTTT. The chain employs TRBV6-5 and TRBJ1-6; the D is unclear. V gave up 8 bases and J gave up 0 bases, with 11 bases separating them. This CDR3 region has 15 residues. Germline CDR1 and CDR2: MNHEY and SVGAGI.

The CDR3 DNA sequence: TGTGCCAGCAGCGTAGACGGGGGCGGCAATCAGCCCCAGCATTTT. Translation: CASSVDGGGNQPQHF. This chain links TRBV9 with TRBJ1-5, with D maybe TRBD1 (6 bases). Germline V gives CDR1 SGDLS, CDR2 YYNGEE. The CDR3 runs 15 residues. The ends were cut back, 0 bases at V and 2 bases at J, with 9 bases in the middle.

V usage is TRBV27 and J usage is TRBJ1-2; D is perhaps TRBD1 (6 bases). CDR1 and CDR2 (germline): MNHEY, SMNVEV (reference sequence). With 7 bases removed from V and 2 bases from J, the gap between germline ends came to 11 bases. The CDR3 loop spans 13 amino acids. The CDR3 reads CASKSQGNYGYTF. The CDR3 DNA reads TGTGCCAGCAAATCCCAGGGGAACTATGGCTACACCTTC.